A single T cell receptor (beta chain) is shown here with its context. The antigen is unknown. CDR1 and CDR2 (germline): ENHRY, SYGVKD. With 6 bases removed from V and 8 bases from J, the gap between germline ends came to 17 bases. This CDR3 comprises 15 residues. The source of the sample is a study of CD8+CD57+ T cells in acquired aplastic anemia. Study results and limitations: Patients and controls shared under 30 CD8+ CDR3 sequences, highly expressed in patients. Significant differences in CD8+ Simpson's diversity were not observed between patients and controls.

CDR3 and TCR beta VDJ profiling relied on genomic DNA as the template. In TCRdb, the reads were re-called with MiXCR into one record per CDR3 protein. Seen here are some 170,000 distinct CDR3 sequences, approximately 43% observed once, and the top ten hold 1.1%. This TCR was recovered from a human donor in good health. V usage is TRBV10-3 and J usage is TRBJ1-6; a possible D gene is TRBD1 (6 bases). The sample was sorted CD4+, CD8+, or CD8+CD57+ T cells (not recorded which) from PBMCs. CDR3 amino acids: CAISIAGGPDSPLHF. The CDR3 DNA sequence: TGTGCCATCAGCATAGCGGGGGGGCCAGATTCACCCCTCCACTTT.